Below, 31 T cell receptor beta chains from the same sample are listed, as sequenced in a study of T cell repertoires in cytomegalovirus infection. TCRdb processed the reads anew with MiXCR; each CDR3 protein has one entry. Among 200,000 to 300,000 distinct CDR3 sequences listed, roughly 13% were seen once. Input material: PBMCs. The receptors here all came from a human donor in good health (CMV status not recorded). Some clones in this sample may be carry-over from other donors' samples.

V is TRBV20-1 and J is TRBJ2-7, with 11 bases fitting TRBD2. The CDR3 is made up of 15 amino acids. CDR1 is DFQATT and CDR2 is SNEGSKA in the germline V gene (reference sequence). Germline trimming cut 0 bases from V and 5 bases from J; bases unmatched to any gene: 6. This CDR3 reads CSARDLPSGRNEQYF. Here the CDR3 DNA reads TGCAGTGCTAGAGATCTGCCTAGCGGGAGGAACGAGCAGTACTTC.

This clonotype was counted at least ten times. The genes are TRBV7-3 and TRBJ2-1; D ambiguous. V was trimmed by 8 bases and J by 0 bases, leaving 14 bases between them. CDR1 is SGHTA, CDR2 FQGTGA, per germline. The CDR3 covers 15 residues. CDR3 DNA: TGTGCCAGCGCCCGATCCGACCGCTCCTACAATGAGCAGTTCTTC. This gives the protein CASARSDRSYNEQFF. The entire variable domain, with the rest obtained from reference TRBV7-3 and TRBJ2-1, is as follows: GAGVSQTPSNKVTEKGKYVELRCDPISGHTALYWYRQSLGQGPEFLIYFQGTGAADDSGLPNDRFFAVRPEGSVSTLKIQRTERGDSAVYLCASARSDRSYNEQFFGPGTRLTVL.

This clonotype has ten or more counts. The chain uses TRBV12-3 or TRBV12-4 and TRBJ1-4; D gene ambiguous. V was cut by 8 bases and J by 5 bases, with 12 bases left in between. The CDR3 loop spans 13 amino acids. CDR3 in amino acids: CASSGSRNEKLFF. DNA of the CDR3: TGTGCCAGCTCGGGCAGTAGGAATGAAAAACTGTTTTTT.

This clonotype turned up a few times. CDR3 sequence (DNA): TGCAGTGCTAGAGGACTCACAGGGGGCGGTCAGCCCCAGCATTTT. This translates into CSARGLTGGGQPQHF. V usage is TRBV20-1 and J usage is TRBJ1-5, with TRBD1 identical over 9 bases. V lost 1 base and J lost 6; bases outside the gene matches: 7. The V gene's germline CDR1 is DFQATT and CDR2 SNEGSKA (reference sequence). This CDR3 is 15 amino acids long.

This clonotype has a count of ten or more. The genes are TRBV4-1 and TRBJ2-1; the D call may be TRBD1 or TRBD2 (6 bases each). Germline V gives CDR1 MGHRA, CDR2 YSYEKL. With 3 bases removed from V and 5 bases from J, the gap between germline ends came to 17 bases. The CDR3 covers 16 residues. The DNA for the CDR3 is TGCGCCAGCAGCCACCCGGGGGCCTTTGTCGACAATGAGCAGTTCTTC. This codes for CASSHPGAFVDNEQFF.

This chain joins TRBV20-1 and TRBJ2-2, with no clear D. The CDR3 is 17 amino acids. Germline V lookup: CDR1 DFQATT, CDR2 SNEGSKA (reference sequence). V lost 0 bases and J lost 0, with 14 bases in between. CDR3 residues: CSARDLGVITNTGELFF. Here the CDR3 DNA reads TGCAGTGCTAGAGATCTTGGGGTGATTACGAACACCGGGGAGCTGTTTTTT.

This clonotype occurred many times. V gene TRBV6-6 combines with J gene TRBJ1-5, with 8 bases fitting TRBD1. The germline gives CDR1 MNHNY, CDR2 SVGAGI (reference sequence). This CDR3 has 17 amino acids. Trimming removed 1 base from V and 5 bases from J; junction bases left unmatched: 10. The CDR3 region is CASSYFPGQDRDQPQHF. DNA for the CDR3: TGTGCCAGCAGTTACTTCCCGGGACAGGATCGAGATCAGCCCCAGCATTTT.

This clonotype showed up many times. The V call is TRBV2, the J call TRBJ2-5; unclear D gene. The germline V gene has CDR1 SNHLY and CDR2 FYNNEI. This CDR3 region has 14 residues. Trimming pared 7 bases from V and 3 bases from J, leaving 15 bases between. The CDR3 DNA reads as TGTGCCAGCAAAGGCCGCGACTCGAAAGAGACCCAGTACTTC. It specifies CASKGRDSKETQYF.

This clonotype has just a few counts. This rearrangement joins TRBV6-5 to TRBJ1-3; possibly TRBD1 for D (5 bases). The CDR3 extends over 12 amino acids. The germline V and J ends were trimmed by 6 bases and 6 bases, with 9 bases remaining between them. Germline CDR1 MNHEY, CDR2 SVGAGI. The CDR3 nucleotides read TGTGCCAGCAGGGAAGGGGTAAACACCATATATTTT. The encoded protein is CASREGVNTIYF.

This clonotype has ten or more counts. The chain uses TRBV7-2 and TRBJ2-7; D may be TRBD1 (5 bases). This CDR3 region has 15 residues. V gave up 7 bases and J gave up 6 bases, with 22 bases separating them. The germline V gene encodes CDR1 SGHTA and CDR2 FQGNSA. The CDR3 sequence is CASILTVGRDFEQYF. The CDR3 nucleotides are TGTGCCAGCATACTAACGGTGGGCAGGGATTTCGAGCAGTACTTC.

The chain joins TRBV28 to TRBJ1-2; 9 bases are a match to TRBD1. V gave up 6 bases and J gave up 1 base; unmatched junction bases: 9. CDR1 and CDR2 from the germline V gene are MDHEN and SYDVKM. The CDR3 totals 16 residues. CDR3 loop: CASRNRQGEDNYGYTF. CDR3 nucleotides: TGTGCCAGCAGGAATCGACAGGGGGAGGATAACTATGGCTACACCTTC.

This clonotype has a count of ten or more. This chain links TRBV6-2 or TRBV6-3 with TRBJ2-7; D is possibly TRBD1 (5 bases). Trimming took 7 bases from V and 4 from J, leaving 14 bases between them. CDR3 length equals 13 residues. The germline V gene has CDR1 MNHEY and CDR2 SVGEGT. Here the CDR3 reads CASTDPPGYEQYF. The CDR3 DNA sequence: TGTGCCAGCACCGACCCCCCAGGGTACGAGCAGTACTTC.

This clonotype showed up just a few times. J is TRBJ2-6 and V is TRBV28; a weak D match, TRBD1 (6 bases). Between the trimmed V and J ends, which lost 6 bases and 1 base, there was a span of 10 bases. This CDR3 has 15 amino acids. CDR1 is MDHEN, CDR2 SYDVKM, per germline. CDR3 DNA: TGTGCCAGCAGCCGTCAGGGGTCTGGGGCCAACGTCCTGACTTTC. Residues: CASSRQGSGANVLTF. Filled out from reference TRBV28 and TRBJ2-6, the complete variable domain reads DVKVTQSSRYLVKRTGEKVFLECVQDMDHENMFWYRQDPGLGLRLIYFSYDVKMKEKGDIPEGYSVSREKKERFSLILESASTNQTSMYLCASSRQGSGANVLTFGAGSRLTVL.

Ten or more counts support this clonotype. The rearrangement uses TRBV6-2 or TRBV6-3 and TRBJ2-7; TRBD2 might be the D (5 bases). Germline loops: CDR1 MNHEY, CDR2 SVGEGT. V was shortened by 5 bases and J by 7 bases, with 15 bases between the two germline ends. The CDR3 has 13 amino acids. The CDR3 loop reads CASSRTPPEEQYF. In DNA, the CDR3 is TGTGCCAGCAGTCGGACTCCCCCGGAAGAGCAGTACTTC.

This clonotype was picked up a small number of times. The chain recombines TRBV6-2 or TRBV6-3 with TRBJ1-1; D gene unclear. The CDR3 is 11 amino acids. Trimming took off 6 bases at V and 5 bases at J, with 7 bases between the two ends. CDR1 is MNHEY and CDR2 is SVGEGT in the germline V gene. The CDR3 reads CASRRVTEAFF. CDR3 bases: TGTGCCAGCAGGAGGGTAACTGAAGCTTTCTTT.

The chain links TRBV29-1 to TRBJ2-1; the match to TRBD2 covers 7 bases. The germline gives CDR1 SQVTM, CDR2 ANQGSEA. This CDR3 is built from 14 residues. J was trimmed by 3 bases and V by 7 bases; bases with no gene match: 9. The CDR3 loop reads CSALGGVGYNEQFF. As DNA, the CDR3 is TGCAGCGCCTTGGGGGGGGTTGGCTACAATGAGCAGTTCTTC.

This clonotype was seen repeatedly, ten times or more. The chain has TRBV14 and TRBJ2-2; D remains ambiguous. The CDR3 spans 17 residues. The germline V gene encodes CDR1 SGHDN and CDR2 FVKESK. V lost 9 bases and J 2 bases, leaving 22 bases between the germline ends. The CDR3, as DNA: TGTGCCAGGCATGATCCAAAGTGGTACAGTAACACCGGGGAGCTGTTTTTT. This codes for CARHDPKWYSNTGELFF.

This clonotype has at least ten counts. The rearrangement links TRBV3-1 to TRBJ1-3; tentative D call: TRBD1 (5 bases). The V end lost 1 base, the J end lost 1 base, and 11 bases lay between the germline ends. Germline values: CDR1 LGHDT, CDR2 YNNKEL (reference sequence). The CDR3 spans 16 residues. The CDR3 DNA sequence: TGTGCCAGCAGCCAAGCCGACAGCCCATCTGGAAACACCATATATTTT. This encodes CASSQADSPSGNTIYF.

The sample holds a few counts of this clonotype. The chain combines TRBV19 with TRBJ1-5; weak D call: TRBD1 (5 bases). Looked up from germline, CDR1 is LNHDA and CDR2 is SQIVND (reference sequence). Trimming pared 7 bases from V and 1 base from J, leaving 14 bases between. The CDR3 loop spans 15 amino acids. CDR3 amino acids: CASILIWGSNQPQHF. For the CDR3, the DNA is TGTGCCAGTATCCTCATCTGGGGGAGCAATCAGCCCCAGCATTTT.

CDR3: CSGSAGTDTQYF. CDR3 bases: TGCAGTGGTAGCGCCGGCACAGATACGCAGTATTTT. The V gene is TRBV20-1, the J gene TRBJ2-3; D perhaps matches TRBD2 (5 bases). Trimming left V 7 bases short and J 1 base short, with 9 bases between. CDR1 is DFQATT and CDR2 is SNEGSKA in the germline V gene (reference sequence). This CDR3 spans 12 amino acids.

V and J are TRBV12-3 or TRBV12-4 and TRBJ2-7; D is undetermined. V gave up 7 bases and J gave up 3 bases, with 16 bases separating them. The CDR3 contains 14 residues. The CDR3 DNA reads as TGTGCCAGCACGGTTAGGTTTGGGGTCTACGAGCAGTACTTC. It codes for CASTVRFGVYEQYF.

The chain recombines TRBV7-9 with TRBJ1-5; D ambiguous. Trimming shortened V by 5 bases and J by 0 bases, and 14 bases separated the two germline ends. Germline V gene lookup returns CDR1 SEHNR and CDR2 FQNEAQ (reference sequence). The CDR3 extends over 16 amino acids. This CDR3 is CASSPWSDGSNQPQHF. The CDR3 region has the DNA TGTGCCAGCAGCCCCTGGAGCGACGGTAGCAATCAGCCCCAGCATTTT.

This clonotype was seen ten or more times. Written as DNA, the CDR3 is TGTGCCAGCAGCTTAAACCCCGGGGCCCGGGACACTGAAGCTTTCTTT. Amino acids: CASSLNPGARDTEAFF. V is TRBV7-2 and J is TRBJ1-1, with D possibly matching TRBD1 (5 bases). The CDR3 is 16 amino acids. Trimming pared 2 bases from V and 3 bases from J, leaving 16 bases between. Germline CDR1 is SGHTA and CDR2 is FQGNSA. Full variable domain (rest looked up from reference TRBV7-2 and TRBJ1-1): GAGVSQSPSNKVTEKGKDVELRCDPISGHTALYWYRQSLGQGLEFLIYFQGNSAPDKSGLPSDRFSAERTGGSVSTLTIQRTQQEDSAVYLCASSLNPGARDTEAFFGQGTRLTVV.

The gene calls are TRBV29-1 and TRBJ1-3; D gene ambiguous. Trimming removed 5 bases at V and 0 bases at J, with 8 bases between. Germline-derived CDR1 and CDR2 are SQVTM and ANQGSEA. The CDR3 is 13 residues long. The CDR3 reads CSVRVSSGNTIYF. The CDR3 bases are TGCAGCGTTCGGGTGAGCTCTGGAAACACCATATATTTT. Drawing the rest from reference TRBV29-1 and TRBJ1-3, the complete variable domain is SAVISQKPSRDICQRGTSLTIQCQVDSQVTMMFWYRQQPGQSLTLIATANQGSEATYESGFVIDKFPISRPNLTFSTLTVSNMSPEDSSIYLCSVRVSSGNTIYFGEGSWLTVV.

This clonotype was seen ten or more times. This rearrangement joins TRBV19 to TRBJ1-1; maybe TRBD1 (6 bases). Trimming left V 2 bases short and J 3 bases short, with 10 bases between. Germline values: CDR1 LNHDA, CDR2 SQIVND (reference sequence). This CDR3 contains 14 residues. Here the CDR3 reads CASSIWGPDTEAFF. The CDR3 DNA is TGTGCCAGTAGTATATGGGGGCCGGACACTGAAGCTTTCTTT.

Note on this clonotype: A much larger clone lies one base from this, so it may be a read error. The chain employs TRBV7-2 and TRBJ1-2; D gene ambiguous. Trimming removed 6 bases from V and 6 bases from J, with 17 bases in between. Germline loops: CDR1 SGHTA, CDR2 FQGNSA. CDR3 length: 14 amino acids. The CDR3 loop reads CASREAGPDDGYTF. In DNA, the CDR3 is TGTGCCAGCAGGGAGGCGGGCCCGGATGATGGCTACACCTTC.

The chain recombines TRBV20-1 with TRBJ1-5; weak D call: TRBD1 (5 bases). The CDR3 has 14 amino acids. Trimming left V 6 bases short and J 5 bases short, with 17 bases between. CDR1 is DFQATT and CDR2 is SNEGSKA in the germline V gene (reference sequence). The CDR3 DNA is TGCAGTGCGTCAGGGCAGGGCGCGTATCAGCCCCAGCATTTT. As protein: CSASGQGAYQPQHF.

For this clonotype: This may stem from a read error, because a much larger clone lies one nucleotide away. V and J are TRBV7-3 and TRBJ1-1; weak D call: TRBD1 (6 bases). This CDR3 is built from 13 residues. Germline V lookup: CDR1 SGHTA, CDR2 FQGTGA. The CDR3 region is CTSSLTTTGEPFF. The CDR3 DNA reads TGTACCAGCAGCTTAACGACGACAGGTGAACCTTTCTTT.

CDR3 in amino acids: CASSPRRRVPEAFF. The CDR3 DNA follows: TGTGCCAGCAGTCCCCGCAGGAGGGTTCCTGAAGCTTTCTTT. The chain is built from TRBV28 and TRBJ1-1; D gene unclear. Trimming cost V 5 bases and J 6 bases, with 16 bases left between them. The germline gives CDR1 MDHEN, CDR2 SYDVKM. This CDR3 is 14 amino acids long. The full variable domain, rest sourced from reference TRBV28 and TRBJ1-1, is DVKVTQSSRYLVKRTGEKVFLECVQDMDHENMFWYRQDPGLGLRLIYFSYDVKMKEKGDIPEGYSVSREKKERFSLILESASTNQTSMYLCASSPRRRVPEAFFGQGTRLTVV.

This chain links TRBV29-1 with TRBJ2-7; D perhaps matches TRBD2 (7 bases). The CDR3 spans 11 residues. Germline CDR1 SQVTM, CDR2 ANQGSEA. V lost 7 bases to trimming and J lost 3 bases, with 10 bases between them. This chain's CDR3 is CSGGGLYEQYF. In nucleotides, the CDR3 is TGCAGCGGGGGGGGGCTCTACGAGCAGTACTTC.

This clonotype showed up just a few times. The J gene is TRBJ1-1, the V gene TRBV6-2 or TRBV6-3, with TRBD1 matching 9 bases. Trimming cost V 0 bases and J 0 bases; bases outside gene matches: 8. There are 18 residues in the CDR3. CDR1 is MNHEY, CDR2 SVGEGT, per germline. CDR3 sequence (DNA): TGTGCCAGCAGTTACTCTCCGGGACAGGGATTAATGAACACTGAAGCTTTCTTT. Protein: CASSYSPGQGLMNTEAFF.